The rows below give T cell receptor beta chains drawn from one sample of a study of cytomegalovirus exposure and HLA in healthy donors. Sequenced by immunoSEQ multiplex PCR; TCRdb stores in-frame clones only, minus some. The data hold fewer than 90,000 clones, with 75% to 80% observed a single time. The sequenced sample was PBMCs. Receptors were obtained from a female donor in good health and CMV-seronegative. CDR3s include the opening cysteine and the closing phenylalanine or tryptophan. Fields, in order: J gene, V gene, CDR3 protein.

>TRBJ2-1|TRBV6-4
CASSGQEGSYNEQFF
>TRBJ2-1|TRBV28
CASRLDRGSYNEQFF
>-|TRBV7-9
CASSLYDYQVYEQYF
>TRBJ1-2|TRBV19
CASRPRGGSNYGYTF
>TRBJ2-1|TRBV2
CASRRQASNEQFF
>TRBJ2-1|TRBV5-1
CASSFTSTSGRSYNEQFF
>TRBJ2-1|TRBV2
CASSEVLASGTNEQFF
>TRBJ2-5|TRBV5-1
CASSVAGVGETQYF
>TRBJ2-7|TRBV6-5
CASRRDRVGGEQYF
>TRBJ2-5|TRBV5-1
CASSLDGRSEETQYF
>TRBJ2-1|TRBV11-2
CASSPSRTGHNEQFF
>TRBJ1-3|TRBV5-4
CASSLTGPSTPKSGDIYF
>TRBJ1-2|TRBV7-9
CASSYPGQGSYGYTF